One sample yielded the 26 T cell receptor beta chains listed below, sequenced in a study of cytomegalovirus exposure and HLA in healthy donors. This PCR relied on a set of 60 Vbeta primers and 13 Jbeta primers. The data were produced by immunoSEQ multiplex PCR, yet TCRdb's version contains in-frame clones alone and is incomplete. The profile shows about 99,000 clones, roughly 79% of them singletons. The sequenced sample was PBMCs. The receptors derive from a man aged 50-59 years in good health and CMV-seropositive.

This chain connects TRBV5-1 to TRBJ2-1, with 8 positions matching TRBD2. The CDR3 consists of 14 residues. V shed 2 bases, J shed 8 bases, and the junction held 6 bases outside the gene matches. Germline V gene lookup returns CDR1 SGHRS and CDR2 YFSETQ. The CDR3 spells CASSFSGGGDEQFF. The CDR3, as DNA: TGCGCCAGCAGCTTCTCGGGAGGGGGGGATGAGCAGTTCTTC. Based on the CDR3 plus reference TRBV5-1 and TRBJ2-1, the full variable domain is KAGVTQTPRYLIKTRGQQVTLSCSPISGHRSVSWYQQTPGQGLQFLFEYFSETQRNKGNFPGRFSGRQFSNSRSEMNVSTLELGDSALYLCASSFSGGGDEQFFGPGTRLTVL.

The chain recombines TRBV4-1 with TRBJ2-5; 9 nucleotides match TRBD2. TRBJ2-7 matches the DNA end more closely, so the J call is doubtful. The CDR3 runs to 15 residues. The germline V gene has CDR1 MGHRA and CDR2 YSYEKL. The CDR3 DNA follows: TGCGCCAGCAGCCAAACGAGCGGGAGGAGCGACGAGCAGTACTTC. Its translation is CASSQTSGRSDEQYF.

This clone has only a few counts. The chain recombines TRBV6-5 with TRBJ2-7, with D possibly TRBD1 on 5 matching bases. Trimming took off 6 bases at V and 9 bases at J, with 15 bases between the two ends. This CDR3 has 12 amino acids. From germline, CDR1 is MNHEY and CDR2 SVGAGI. CDR3 sequence: CASSPIGDVQYF. CDR3 sequence (DNA): TGTGCCAGCAGCCCTATAGGGGATGTGCAGTACTTC.

V and J are TRBV29-1 and TRBJ2-3, with no clear D. The CDR3 covers 13 residues. Germline V gives CDR1 SQVTM, CDR2 ANQGSEA. V was cut by 1 base and J by 1 base, with 6 bases left in between. The CDR3 sequence: CSVEARGTDTQYF. CDR3 nucleotides: TGCAGCGTTGAAGCGAGAGGCACAGATACGCAGTATTTT.

This clone was detected once. This chain's CDR3 is CASSVDGAGEQYF. The CDR3 bases are TGTGCCAGCAGCGTAGACGGCGCGGGGGAGCAGTACTTC. The V call is TRBV7-8, the J call TRBJ2-7; weak D call: TRBD2 (6 bases). Per germline, CDR1 SGHVS and CDR2 FQNEAQ. The CDR3 sequence is 13 residues long. V lost 5 bases, J lost 7 bases, and 15 bases lay in between.

The CDR3 region has the DNA TGCGCCAGCAGCGTCGGTCAGCGGGTCGCTGAAGCTTTCTTT. Its translation is CASSVGQRVAEAFF. The rearrangement links TRBV5-1 to TRBJ1-1; D call uncertain. The CDR3 extends over 14 amino acids. The germline V gene encodes CDR1 SGHRS and CDR2 YFSETQ. V was pared by 4 bases and J by 6 bases, with 16 bases between. The variable domain in full, completed from reference TRBV5-1 and TRBJ1-1, reads KAGVTQTPRYLIKTRGQQVTLSCSPISGHRSVSWYQQTPGQGLQFLFEYFSETQRNKGNFPGRFSGRQFSNSRSEMNVSTLELGDSALYLCASSVGQRVAEAFFGQGTRLTVV.

Only one count was recorded for this clone. The rearrangement links TRBV19 to TRBJ1-4; D perhaps matches TRBD1 (5 bases). CDR3 length: 12 residues. The germline V gene has CDR1 LNHDA and CDR2 SQIVND (reference sequence). V lost 2 bases and J lost 7, with 5 bases in between. DNA of the CDR3: TGTGCCAGTAGTATACAGGGTGAAAAACTGTTTTTT. It specifies CASSIQGEKLFF.

CDR3 nucleotide sequence: TGTGCCAGCAATTTGGGGGGAGATAATTCACCCCTCCACTTT. This translates into CASNLGGDNSPLHF. The rearrangement joins TRBV7-9 to TRBJ1-6, with D possibly being TRBD1 (5 bases). V was shortened by 7 bases and J by 5 bases, with 12 bases between the two germline ends. From germline, CDR1 is SEHNR and CDR2 FQNEAQ (reference sequence). The CDR3 extends over 14 amino acids.

This clone was recorded once. The rearrangement joins TRBV7-2 to TRBJ1-2; 8 positions agree with TRBD1. The germline CDR1 and CDR2 sequences are SGHTA and FQGNSA. The junction had 10 bases not matched to a gene; V was cut back by 6 bases and J by 4 bases. This CDR3 has 15 amino acids. CDR3 region: CASREGGTGPYGYTF. The DNA for the CDR3 is TGTGCCAGCAGGGAAGGGGGGACAGGCCCCTATGGCTACACCTTC. Variable domain in full (rest from reference TRBV7-2 and TRBJ1-2): GAGVSQSPSNKVTEKGKDVELRCDPISGHTALYWYRQSLGQGLEFLIYFQGNSAPDKSGLPSDRFSAERTGGSVSTLTIQRTQQEDSAVYLCASREGGTGPYGYTFGSGTRLTVV.

The rearrangement links TRBV2 to TRBJ1-1, with D maybe TRBD1 (6 bases). The V gene lost 6 bases and the J gene lost 1 base, with 12 bases spanning the gap. This CDR3 is 14 amino acids long. Looked up from germline, CDR1 is SNHLY and CDR2 is FYNNEI. The CDR3 loop reads CASSDQQGNTEAFF. Here the CDR3 DNA reads TGTGCCAGCAGCGACCAACAGGGGAACACTGAAGCTTTCTTT.

The V gene is TRBV28, the J gene TRBJ2-3; 10 nucleotides agree with TRBD2. There are 22 residues in the CDR3. CDR1 is MDHEN, CDR2 SYDVKM, per germline. V was pared by 1 base and J by 0 bases, with 19 bases of the junction left unmatched. The CDR3 here is CASSLLDSATSGHTPSTDTQYF. The CDR3 DNA is TGTGCCAGCAGTTTATTAGATTCTGCGACTAGCGGGCACACTCCTAGCACAGATACGCAGTATTTT.

The V gene is TRBV10-3, the J gene TRBJ2-2; D is possibly TRBD2 (5 bases). Germline V lookup: CDR1 ENHRY, CDR2 SYGVKD. The V and J ends lost 3 bases and 1 base respectively, with 12 bases between them. The CDR3 is made up of 16 amino acids. The CDR3 region has the DNA TGTGCCATCAGTGATGGGGTGGGAGTGAACACCGGGGAGCTGTTTTTT. Translated, it gives CAISDGVGVNTGELFF.

This clone was detected a few times. J is TRBJ2-1 and V is TRBV9; 9 nucleotides align to TRBD2. CDR1 is SGDLS and CDR2 is YYNGEE in the germline V gene. V was pared by 1 base and J by 9 bases, with 23 bases of the junction left unmatched. CDR3 length: 20 amino acids. The CDR3 is CASSVRGFRQETGLAVEQFF. CDR3 DNA sequence: TGTGCCAGCAGCGTAAGAGGGTTCCGACAGGAGACGGGACTAGCTGTTGAGCAGTTCTTC.

The gene calls are TRBV7-8 and TRBJ2-5; 7 nucleotides align to TRBD1. This CDR3 has 12 amino acids. Germline V CDR1 and CDR2: SGHVS, FQNEAQ. The junction had 7 bases not matched to a gene; V was cut back by 10 bases and J by 5 bases. The CDR3 nucleotides read TGTGCCACTAGTACAGGGGTGGAGACCCAGTACTTC. Protein: CATSTGVETQYF.

V is TRBV7-9 and J is TRBJ2-5, with 8 bases identical to TRBD1. This CDR3 spans 15 amino acids. V shed 4 bases, J shed 4 bases, and the junction held 8 bases outside the gene matches. The germline gives CDR1 SEHNR, CDR2 FQNEAQ (reference sequence). Here the CDR3 DNA reads TGTGCCAGCAGCTCGAGGACAGGGAGGAGAGAGACCCAGTACTTC. It translates to CASSSRTGRRETQYF.

The chain couples TRBV4-2 to TRBJ2-7; no definite D call. The V and J ends lost 0 bases and 0 bases respectively, with 9 bases between them. This CDR3 is 15 amino acids long. Germline loops: CDR1 LGHNA, CDR2 YNFKEQ. The CDR3 region is CASSQEINTSYEQYF. CDR3 coding DNA: TGTGCCAGCAGCCAAGAAATCAACACCTCCTACGAGCAGTACTTC.

This clone was detected a few times. Other DNA sequences in the sample encode the same CDR3. The gene calls are TRBV5-1 and TRBJ2-5; D perhaps matches TRBD1 (6 bases). This CDR3 spans 14 amino acids. Trimming took 0 bases from V and 0 from J, leaving 6 bases between them. Germline V lookup: CDR1 SGHRS, CDR2 YFSETQ. This CDR3 is CASSLGQDQETQYF. CDR3 DNA sequence: TGCGCCAGCAGCTTGGGACAGGACCAAGAGACCCAGTACTTC.

The chain combines TRBV18 with TRBJ2-7; unclear D gene. Trimming removed 3 bases from V and 2 bases from J, with 8 bases in between. This CDR3 is built from 13 residues. CDR1 is KGHSH, CDR2 LQKENI, per germline. The CDR3 protein is CASSPSQTYEQYF. CDR3 bases: TGTGCCAGCTCACCTTCCCAGACCTACGAGCAGTACTTC.

The CDR3: CATSRERRTYNEQFF. CDR3 nucleotides: TGTGCCACCAGCAGAGAGCGGAGAACGTACAATGAGCAGTTCTTC. This chain joins TRBV15 and TRBJ2-1; D call uncertain. Trimming removed 0 bases from V and 4 bases from J, with 10 bases in between. CDR1 is LNHNV and CDR2 is YYDKDF in the germline V gene (reference sequence). This CDR3 contains 15 residues.

This chain links TRBV7-2 with TRBJ1-1; no firm D call. The V and J ends lost 5 bases and 7 bases respectively, with 11 bases between them. The germline V gene encodes CDR1 SGHTA and CDR2 FQGNSA. CDR3 length: 12 amino acids. CDR3: CASSPARYEAFF. CDR3 nucleotide sequence: TGTGCCAGCAGCCCCGCCAGATATGAAGCTTTCTTT.

The CDR3: CASSWEAYGYTF. In DNA form, the CDR3 reads TGTGCCAGCAGCTGGGAGGCTTACGGCTACACCTTC. The chain is built from TRBV7-9 and TRBJ1-2; no firm D call. Trimming removed 4 bases from V and 8 bases from J, with 11 bases in between. Germline assignment: CDR1 SEHNR and CDR2 FQNEAQ (reference sequence). CDR3 length: 12 amino acids.

A note on this clone: Sequence at one end of the junction differs from germline and may be a read error. V gene TRBV7-9 combines with J gene TRBJ2-5; 7 bases line up with TRBD2. CDR1 is SEHNR and CDR2 is FQNEAQ in the germline V gene (reference sequence). CDR3 size: 15 residues. In nucleotides, the CDR3 is TGTTCCAGCAGCTTATTCGCTAGCGGCCAAGAGACCCAGTACTTC. Amino acid sequence: CSSSLFASGQETQYF.

Details on this clone: The same CDR3 arises from other DNA sequences in this sample as well. The chain couples TRBV7-9 to TRBJ2-2; 10 bases line up with TRBD2. CDR1 SEHNR and CDR2 FQNEAQ come from the germline V gene (reference sequence). This CDR3 has 16 amino acids. V dropped 1 base and J dropped 6; count of bases not matched to a gene: 5. CDR3 DNA: TGTGCCAGCAGCTTAGGGCTAGCGGGAGCGGCCGGGGAGCTGTTTTTT. Translating gives CASSLGLAGAAGELFF.

The rearrangement uses TRBV2 and TRBJ2-7, with D perhaps matching TRBD2 (6 bases). With 5 bases removed from V and 1 base from J, the gap between germline ends came to 12 bases. There are 14 residues in the CDR3. Germline CDR1 SNHLY, CDR2 FYNNEI. CDR3 bases: TGTGCCAGCAGTCGATGGGGGGAGTCCTACGAGCAGTACTTC. Encoded protein: CASSRWGESYEQYF. Combining the CDR3 with reference TRBV2 and TRBJ2-7 gives the whole variable domain EPEVTQTPSHQVTQMGQEVILRCVPISNHLYFYWYRQILGQKVEFLVSFYNNEISEKSEIFDDQFSVERPDGSNFTLKIRSTKLEDSAMYFCASSRWGESYEQYFGPGTRLTVT.

In its sample, this clone was seen a few times. The chain carries TRBV2 and TRBJ2-1, with TRBD1 matching over 9 bases. After removal of 7 bases from V and 6 bases from J, the junction contained 4 bases not matched to a gene. Germline V gene data show CDR1 as SNHLY and CDR2 as FYNNEI. CDR3 length: 13 residues. CDR3 in amino acids: CASTLDRGNEQFF. The CDR3 DNA follows: TGTGCCAGCACCCTGGACAGGGGCAATGAGCAGTTCTTC.

The chain uses TRBV15 and TRBJ2-5; 9 bases fit TRBD1. The CDR3 consists of 16 residues. Germline assignment: CDR1 LNHNV and CDR2 YYDKDF (reference sequence). The V and J ends lost 5 bases and 2 bases, in that order; junction bases with no gene match: 9. The CDR3 DNA is TGTGCCACCAGCGGATCTACAGGGGGCCGGCAAGAGACCCAGTACTTC. It encodes CATSGSTGGRQETQYF.